What follows describes a single T cell receptor beta chain. The antigen is not known. Coverage ceases 3 residues before the CDR3 finishes, and the germline J gene fills in the end. All donors had a single incident cervical HPV16 infection, not prevalent. This entry belongs to a study of T cells in women clearing cervical HPV infection. Findings of the study overall: Repertoire richness, not evenness, was significantly elevated in CIN3+ cases versus controls.

Here immunoSEQ multiplex PCR was the method, and the copy in TCRdb shows in-frame clones only, minus some. The clone table shows 25,000 to 35,000 clones, with the ten largest holding under 3.5%. V shed 7 bases and J 2 bases; nucleotides not matched to a gene: 7. The germline V gene has CDR1 SQVTM and CDR2 ANQGSEA. The length of the CDR3 is 14 residues. The sample taken for sequencing was blood buffy coat. The origin of this receptor is a woman aged 18 to 75 with a cervical HPV16 infection that either progressed to CIN3+ or cleared (not recorded which). J is TRBJ2-2 and V is TRBV29-1, with 7 bases matching TRBD1. The CDR3 DNA, read in part, is TGCAGCGCCACCGGGACAGCTAACACCGGGGAG. Protein product: CSATGTANTGE. The complete CDR3 sequence is CSATGTANTGELFF.